Each of the 28 T cell receptor beta chains below was sequenced from the same sample in a study of blood T cell repertoires in COVID-19. Sequenced by immunoSEQ multiplex PCR; TCRdb stores in-frame clones only, minus some. The top ten hold around 1.2% of the sample, which has 200,000 to 250,000 clones, around 92% seen once. Specimen: peripheral blood. The origin of the receptors is a man aged 30-40 years with acute or convalescent COVID-19.

The gene calls are TRBV24-1 and TRBJ2-3; no definite D call. The CDR3 length is 14 residues. CDR1 KGHDR and CDR2 SFDVKD come from the germline V gene. V was shortened by 4 bases and J by 1 base, with 8 bases between the two germline ends. In nucleotides, the CDR3 is TGTGCCACCAGTGACCCCTTCCGCACAGATACGCAGTATTTT. Protein sequence: CATSDPFRTDTQYF.

This clone was counted only a few times. The V gene is TRBV19, the J gene TRBJ1-6; 7 bases map to TRBD1. The CDR3 contains 13 residues. V lost 6 bases, J lost 9 bases, and 5 bases stayed unmatched. CDR1 LNHDA and CDR2 SQIVND come from the germline V gene (reference sequence). The CDR3 bases are TGTGCCAGTAGGACAGGGATCGCTTCACCCCTCCACTTT. The encoded protein is CASRTGIASPLHF. Combining the CDR3 with reference TRBV19 and TRBJ1-6 gives the whole variable domain DGGITQSPKYLFRKEGQNVTLSCEQNLNHDAMYWYRQDPGQGLRLIYYSQIVNDFQKGDIAEGYSVSREKKESFPLTVTSAQKNPTAFYLCASRTGIASPLHFGNGTRLTVT.

The rearrangement uses TRBV27 and TRBJ1-4, with a weak D call TRBD1 (5 bases). This CDR3 contains 17 residues. CDR1 and CDR2 from the germline V gene are MNHEY and SMNVEV (reference sequence). Trimming removed 8 bases at V and 5 bases at J, with 24 bases between. The CDR3 coding sequence is TGTGCCAGCGAATCTGGTGCCGTCGACAGACCCAATGAAAAACTGTTTTTT. Residues: CASESGAVDRPNEKLFF.

The chain combines TRBV5-8 with TRBJ2-5; tentative D call: TRBD2 (7 bases). The CDR3 contains 14 residues. Germline V CDR1 and CDR2: SGHTS, YDEGEE. V was shortened by 1 base and J by 4 bases, with 11 bases between the two germline ends. This chain's CDR3 is CASSLLGGRETQYF. As DNA, the CDR3 is TGTGCCAGCAGCTTGCTGGGGGGGCGAGAGACCCAGTACTTC.

With regard to this clone: Different DNA sequences within this sample yield the same CDR3. The chain has TRBV5-1 and TRBJ2-5; D remains ambiguous. CDR3 length equals 11 residues. Germline CDR1 SGHRS, CDR2 YFSETQ. Trimming pared 3 bases from V and 4 bases from J, leaving 4 bases between. CDR3 DNA: TGCGCCAGCAGCTCCGGAGAGACCCAGTACTTC. This gives the protein CASSSGETQYF. The entire variable domain, with the rest obtained from reference TRBV5-1 and TRBJ2-5, is as follows: KAGVTQTPRYLIKTRGQQVTLSCSPISGHRSVSWYQQTPGQGLQFLFEYFSETQRNKGNFPGRFSGRQFSNSRSEMNVSTLELGDSALYLCASSSGETQYFGPGTRLLVL.

This clone appeared a few times. The chain links TRBV28 to TRBJ1-1; D unclear. Germline loops: CDR1 MDHEN, CDR2 SYDVKM. Trimming took 1 base from V and 7 from J, leaving 10 bases between them. The CDR3 has 13 amino acids. The DNA for the CDR3 is TGTGCCAGCAGTTTATACGGACTAGTTGAAGCTTTCTTT. This codes for CASSLYGLVEAFF.

V and J are TRBV5-4 and TRBJ2-1, with a weak D call TRBD2 (5 bases). The V end was cut by 5 bases, the J end by 5 bases, with 14 bases between. The CDR3 runs to 14 residues. Germline CDR1 and CDR2: SGHNT and YYREEE (reference sequence). This CDR3 is CASSELRENNEQFF. The DNA for the CDR3 is TGTGCCAGCAGTGAACTCCGGGAAAACAATGAGCAGTTCTTC. Supplemented by reference TRBV5-4 and TRBJ2-1, the full variable domain reads ETGVTQSPTHLIKTRGQQVTLRCSSQSGHNTVSWYQQALGQGPQFIFQYYREEENGRGNFPPRFSGLQFPNYSSELNVNALELDDSALYLCASSELRENNEQFFGPGTRLTVL.

The chain carries TRBV2 and TRBJ1-1; D is unresolved. V lost 7 bases and J lost 1, with 10 bases in between. CDR1 is SNHLY, CDR2 FYNNEI, per germline. This CDR3 is built from 13 residues. The DNA of the CDR3 is TGTGCCAGCATCCGACTACAGAACACTGAAGCTTTCTTT. It specifies CASIRLQNTEAFF.

The CDR3 sequence is CASSAASGRTDTQYF. The DNA of the CDR3 is TGTGCCAGCAGCGCAGCTAGCGGGAGAACAGATACGCAGTATTTT. The J gene is TRBJ2-3, the V gene TRBV5-5; 10 nucleotides align to TRBD2. This CDR3 is 15 amino acids long. Germline-derived CDR1 and CDR2 are SGHKS and YYEKEE (reference sequence). Trimming took 4 bases from V and 3 from J; bases not matched to a gene: 5.

The chain recombines TRBV19 with TRBJ1-3; the D gene is possibly TRBD1 (6 bases). This CDR3 is built from 17 residues. Trimming removed 5 bases at V and 0 bases at J, with 17 bases between. Germline V lookup: CDR1 LNHDA, CDR2 SQIVND (reference sequence). For the CDR3, the DNA is TGTGCCAGTAGTCTATCTGGGGGCAGATCCTCTGGAAACACCATATATTTT. Translation gives CASSLSGGRSSGNTIYF.

This sequence joins TRBV6-5 and TRBJ2-1; no clear D. Germline CDR1 and CDR2: MNHEY and SVGAGI. The CDR3 runs 16 residues. Trimming left V 0 bases short and J 0 bases short, with 9 bases between. The CDR3: CASSYSTAASYNEQFF. In nucleotides, the CDR3 is TGTGCCAGCAGTTACTCGACTGCAGCCTCCTACAATGAGCAGTTCTTC.

This clone was counted only a few times. The chain uses TRBV7-9 and TRBJ1-2; TRBD1 matches 9 bases. The CDR3 extends over 15 amino acids. Trimming cost V 6 bases and J 3 bases; bases outside gene matches: 8. From germline, CDR1 is SEHNR and CDR2 FQNEAQ (reference sequence). CDR3 sequence: CASSGRDREDYGYTF. The CDR3 DNA is TGTGCCAGCAGTGGCCGGGACAGGGAGGACTATGGCTACACCTTC.

V usage is TRBV2 and J usage is TRBJ1-5, with TRBD1 matching over 11 bases. J lost 10 bases, V lost 6 bases, and 8 bases had no gene match. The CDR3 extends over 14 amino acids. Germline CDR1 SNHLY, CDR2 FYNNEI. The CDR3 bases are TGTGCCAGCAGCCTTGGACAGGGGGCGATCCCCCAGCATTTT. Its protein product is CASSLGQGAIPQHF.

V is TRBV6-5 and J is TRBJ1-4, with a possible D match to TRBD1 (6 bases). CDR1 and CDR2 from the germline V gene are MNHEY and SVGAGI. This CDR3 is 14 amino acids long. V shed 3 bases and J shed 4 bases, with 9 bases lying between them. CDR3 DNA sequence: TGTGCCAGCAGTTATGGACAGAGTAATGAAAAACTGTTTTTT. This sequence encodes CASSYGQSNEKLFF.

In nucleotides, the CDR3 is TGCGCCAGCAGCCCCGACCGGGACACTCTCAATGAGCAGTTCTTC. It translates to CASSPDRDTLNEQFF. The chain links TRBV4-1 to TRBJ2-1; the D gene is possibly TRBD1 (6 bases). This CDR3 comprises 15 residues. Trimming took 4 bases from V and 6 from J, leaving 16 bases between them. Germline loops: CDR1 MGHRA, CDR2 YSYEKL.

The chain couples TRBV7-9 to TRBJ2-1, with 8 bases matching TRBD1. The CDR3 totals 15 residues. CDR1 is SEHNR and CDR2 is FQNEAQ in the germline V gene (reference sequence). Unmatched junction bases numbered 6, after V lost 2 bases and J lost 6 bases. The CDR3 bases are TGTGCCAGCAGCTTATTAACAGGGGGGTCCAATGAGCAGTTCTTC. Its protein product is CASSLLTGGSNEQFF.

The chain uses TRBV6-6 and TRBJ2-2; 7 bases map to TRBD2. There are 16 residues in the CDR3. With 2 bases clipped from V and 7 bases from J, the junction kept 10 bases outside the gene matches. Germline values: CDR1 MNHNY, CDR2 SVGAGI (reference sequence). The CDR3 nucleotides are TGTGCCAGCAGTTACCCGGACTTTGGGAGGGGCGGGGAGCTGTTTTTT. This sequence encodes CASSYPDFGRGGELFF.

The V and J genes are TRBV3-1 (or the pseudogene TRBV3-2) and TRBJ2-7; a possible D gene is TRBD1 (5 bases). Trimming left V 1 base short and J 3 bases short, with 13 bases between. Germline assignment: CDR1 LGHDT and CDR2 YNNKEL (reference sequence). This CDR3 has 15 amino acids. The CDR3 DNA sequence: TGTGCCAGCAGCCAAGCCCCGACAGATTACTACGAGCAGTACTTC. This encodes CASSQAPTDYYEQYF.

This chain joins TRBV12-5 and TRBJ2-7; D is possibly TRBD1 (5 bases). V was shortened by 0 bases and J by 3 bases, with 18 bases between the two germline ends. The CDR3 loop spans 17 amino acids. CDR1 LGHNT and CDR2 FRNRAP come from the germline V gene. The CDR3 region is CASGLVILQGANYEQYF. In DNA form, the CDR3 reads TGTGCTAGTGGTTTGGTAATTCTGCAAGGGGCCAACTACGAGCAGTACTTC. Based on the CDR3 plus reference TRBV12-5 and TRBJ2-7, the full variable domain is DARVTQTPRHKVTEMGQEVTMRCQPILGHNTVFWYRQTMMQGLELLAYFRNRAPLDDSGMPKDRFSAEMPDATLATLKIQPSEPRDSAVYFCASGLVILQGANYEQYFGPGTRLTVT.

The chain combines TRBV21-1 with TRBJ2-7; the table calls TRBD2, which could not be checked here. TRBV21-1 is marked as a pseudogene. The CDR3 has 17 residues. CDR3 nucleotide sequence: TGTGCCAGCAGCAATGTCAACAGCGGGAGGCTTACCTACGAGCAGTACTTC. Its translation is CASSNVNSGRLTYEQYF.

This clone showed up just once. The chain has TRBV20-1 and TRBJ1-6; the D is unclear. The CDR3 contains 14 residues. Trimming took 3 bases from V and 7 from J, leaving 13 bases between them. The germline CDR1 and CDR2 sequences are DFQATT and SNEGSKA (reference sequence). CDR3 DNA sequence: TGCAGTGCTAGTGCTCCGGGAACAAATTCACCCCTCCACTTT. The encoded protein is CSASAPGTNSPLHF.

This rearrangement joins TRBV11-2 to TRBJ2-1; D possibly corresponds to TRBD2 (5 bases). This CDR3 spans 15 amino acids. The V gene's germline CDR1 is SGHAT and CDR2 FQNNGV. The V gene lost 5 bases and the J gene lost 4 bases, with 15 bases spanning the gap. The CDR3 spells CASSPRTSYYNEQFF. Here the CDR3 DNA reads TGTGCCAGCAGCCCCCGGACTTCTTATTACAATGAGCAGTTCTTC.

V is TRBV4-1 and J is TRBJ2-1, with D possibly matching TRBD2 (5 bases). Germline-derived CDR1 and CDR2 are MGHRA and YSYEKL. The germline V and J ends were trimmed by 3 bases and 6 bases, with 15 bases remaining between them. This CDR3 contains 15 residues. CDR3 DNA: TGCGCCAGCAGCCAGTATCCACTAGGCCGCAATGAGCAGTTCTTC. Translating it yields CASSQYPLGRNEQFF.

This rearrangement joins TRBV12-5 to TRBJ1-5; no clear D. The V and J ends lost 1 base and 7 bases respectively, with 8 bases between them. The CDR3 has 13 residues. Germline V lookup: CDR1 LGHNT, CDR2 FRNRAP. The DNA of the CDR3 is TGTGCTAGTGGTTTGGATGGAGACCAGCCCCAGCATTTT. This codes for CASGLDGDQPQHF. The entire variable domain, with the rest obtained from reference TRBV12-5 and TRBJ1-5, is as follows: DARVTQTPRHKVTEMGQEVTMRCQPILGHNTVFWYRQTMMQGLELLAYFRNRAPLDDSGMPKDRFSAEMPDATLATLKIQPSEPRDSAVYFCASGLDGDQPQHFGDGTRLSIL.

The rearrangement joins TRBV2 to TRBJ2-6, with 9 bases aligning to TRBD1. Germline V CDR1 and CDR2: SNHLY, FYNNEI. The V gene end was trimmed by 7 bases and the J gene end by 1 base; junction bases not matched to a gene: 5. This CDR3 region has 16 residues. The chain's CDR3 is CASIRDRASGANVLTF. In DNA form, the CDR3 reads TGTGCCAGCATCCGGGACAGGGCATCTGGGGCCAACGTCCTGACTTTC.

V gene TRBV19 combines with J gene TRBJ1-1; TRBD1 might be the D (5 bases). There are 15 residues in the CDR3. The germline V gene encodes CDR1 LNHDA and CDR2 SQIVND (reference sequence). Between the trimmed V and J ends, which lost 3 bases and 4 bases, there was a span of 15 bases. The CDR3 DNA reads TGTGCCAGTAGTATTACGGCAGGGTCACCCACTGAAGCTTTCTTT. Its protein product is CASSITAGSPTEAFF.

This clone showed up just once. The chain links TRBV7-8 to TRBJ2-7; D ambiguous. Germline CDR1 and CDR2: SGHVS and FQNEAQ. The CDR3 sequence is 11 residues long. Trimming took off 5 bases at V and 6 bases at J, with 8 bases between the two ends. Here the CDR3 DNA reads TGTGCCAGCAGCCCCGTCGGCGAGCAGTACTTC. Translated: CASSPVGEQYF.

The genes are TRBV3-1 (or the pseudogene TRBV3-2) and TRBJ2-1; TRBD2 might be the D (5 bases). V lost 4 bases to trimming and J lost 6 bases, with 16 bases between them. The CDR3 sequence is 15 residues long. CDR1 is LGHDT, CDR2 YNNKEL, per germline (reference sequence). The CDR3 DNA reads TGTGCCAGCAGCCGACCCCGATCGAGCGGCAATGAGCAGTTCTTC. It yields the protein CASSRPRSSGNEQFF.